What follows are 31 T cell receptor beta chains derived from one specimen sequenced in a study of cytomegalovirus exposure and HLA in healthy donors. Both 60 Vbeta primers and 13 Jbeta primers went into the PCR. Clones were read by immunoSEQ multiplex PCR, and TCRdb kept only the in-frame ones, dropping some. Of fewer than 200,000 clones listed, 75% are singletons. Sequencing used PBMCs. These receptors were taken from a man aged 18 to 29 in good health and CMV-seronegative.

V gene TRBV28 combines with J gene TRBJ1-5; possible D gene TRBD1, 5 bases. V gave up 2 bases and J gave up 3 bases, with 8 bases separating them. The germline gives CDR1 MDHEN, CDR2 SYDVKM. This CDR3 is 14 amino acids long. The CDR3 reads CASSLHRSNQPQHF. CDR3 nucleotides: TGTGCCAGCAGTTTACACAGGTCCAATCAGCCCCAGCATTTT.

This clone was observed a few times. The chain employs TRBV5-6 and TRBJ1-3; D might be TRBD1 (5 bases). Germline V lookup: CDR1 SGHDT, CDR2 YYEEEE. The CDR3 length is 15 residues. V was clipped by 5 bases and J by 7 bases, with 19 bases between them. As DNA, the CDR3 is TGTGCCAGCAGTAGAGACAGAGGCCAGTGGAACACCATATATTTT. Protein: CASSRDRGQWNTIYF.

This clone has more than one count but fewer than ten. The rearrangement links TRBV29-1 to TRBJ1-1; TRBD1 might be the D (5 bases). Trimming removed 7 bases at V and 1 base at J, with 16 bases between. This CDR3 is 14 amino acids long. Germline V lookup: CDR1 SQVTM, CDR2 ANQGSEA. CDR3 protein: CSAPPGGKNTEAFF. The CDR3 bases are TGCAGCGCTCCCCCGGGGGGAAAGAACACTGAAGCTTTCTTT.

The chain employs TRBV5-1 and TRBJ2-7; possibly TRBD2 for D (7 bases). V was cut by 1 base and J by 5 bases, with 10 bases left in between. In germline, CDR1 is SGHRS, CDR2 YFSETQ. The CDR3 totals 13 residues. The CDR3 loop is CASSLTGGNEQYF. CDR3 in DNA: TGCGCCAGCAGCTTGACGGGGGGCAACGAGCAGTACTTC.

The chain recombines TRBV29-1 with TRBJ2-1; 7 bases match TRBD1. CDR1 SQVTM and CDR2 ANQGSEA come from the germline V gene. This CDR3 comprises 15 residues. The trim removed 6 bases at V and 0 bases at J, leaving 8 bases unmatched. CDR3 residues: CSVGTGESSYNEQFF. CDR3 nucleotide sequence: TGCAGCGTGGGTACAGGGGAGAGCTCCTACAATGAGCAGTTCTTC.

The CDR3, as DNA: TGTGCCAGCAGCTTAAAGACAGTGGGAGCTTTCTTT. Its translation: CASSLKTVGAFF. The gene calls are TRBV7-9 and TRBJ1-1; tentative D call: TRBD1 (5 bases). This CDR3 has 12 amino acids. Germline CDR1 reads SEHNR; CDR2 reads FQNEAQ (reference sequence). Trimming took 2 bases from V and 10 from J, leaving 11 bases between them.

The chain couples TRBV6-1 to TRBJ1-5; 8 bases align to TRBD1. The CDR3 extends over 14 amino acids. Germline V lookup: CDR1 MNHNS, CDR2 SASEGT. The junction had 2 bases not matched to a gene; V was cut back by 6 bases and J by 1 base. The CDR3 region has the DNA TGTGCCAGCAGGCAGGGGGCGAGCAATCAGCCCCAGCATTTT. Translating gives CASRQGASNQPQHF.

This clone was detected only once. V is TRBV19 and J is TRBJ2-5, with D unresolved. V dropped 5 bases and J dropped 0 bases, with 13 bases sitting between them. CDR1 and CDR2 (germline): LNHDA, SQIVND (reference sequence). The length of the CDR3 is 15 residues. The CDR3 loop reads CASSSWAPDQETQYF. Here the CDR3 DNA reads TGTGCCAGTAGTTCGTGGGCACCAGACCAAGAGACCCAGTACTTC.

This clone was counted between two and nine times. The gene calls are TRBV4-2 and TRBJ2-7, with 13 bases fitting TRBD2. The CDR3 sequence is 17 residues long. V lost 5 bases, J lost 2 bases, and 9 bases stayed unmatched. CDR1 and CDR2 from the germline V gene are LGHNA and YNFKEQ. The CDR3 bases are TGTGCCAGCAGCTCGGGGACTAGCGGGATCCGGCCCTACGAGCAGTACTTC. It translates to CASSSGTSGIRPYEQYF.

The chain employs TRBV5-1 and TRBJ2-7; 11 bases map to TRBD2. The germline V gene has CDR1 SGHRS and CDR2 YFSETQ. After removal of 3 bases from V and 3 bases from J, the junction contained 11 bases not matched to a gene. The CDR3 extends over 17 amino acids. CDR3 region: CASSSGLAAYGGYEQYF. CDR3 coding DNA: TGCGCCAGCAGCTCGGGACTAGCGGCATATGGGGGCTACGAGCAGTACTTC.

This clone turned up a few times. This chain joins TRBV19 and TRBJ2-2; 8 bases match TRBD1. The V segment lost 6 bases and the J segment 0 bases; nucleotides outside the gene matches: 6. Germline-derived CDR1 and CDR2 are LNHDA and SQIVND (reference sequence). This CDR3 is 16 amino acids long. Written as DNA, the CDR3 is TGTGCCAGTAGGATTGGGACAGGTACGAACACCGGGGAGCTGTTTTTT. Its translation: CASRIGTGTNTGELFF.

This chain joins TRBV4-3 and TRBJ2-1; no reliable D call. The CDR3 contains 13 residues. Trimming took off 2 bases at V and 2 bases at J, with 4 bases between the two ends. Germline CDR1 is LGHNA and CDR2 is YSLEER. Here the CDR3 reads CASSQRAYNEQFF. Here the CDR3 DNA reads TGCGCCAGCAGCCAAAGAGCCTACAATGAGCAGTTCTTC.

Only a few counts were recorded for this clone. This chain uses TRBV7-2 with TRBJ2-5, with TRBD2 matching over 14 bases. The DNA end favors TRBJ2-7, so the J call may be wrong. Germline V CDR1 and CDR2: SGHTA, FQGNSA. The CDR3 runs to 18 residues. As DNA, the CDR3 is TGTGCCAGCAGCTTAGGGACTAGCGGGAGGAGGTTAGGCTACGAGCAGTACTTC. Translated, it gives CASSLGTSGRRLGYEQYF.

This clone was seen only a few times. The V gene is TRBV6-4, the J gene TRBJ2-7; 8 positions match TRBD1. CDR3 size: 14 residues. CDR1 and CDR2 from the germline V gene are MRHNA and SNTAGT. V dropped 5 bases and J dropped 5; count of bases not matched to a gene: 8. The CDR3 here is CASSHQTGEDEQYF. The CDR3 DNA follows: TGTGCCAGCAGTCACCAGACAGGGGAAGACGAGCAGTACTTC.

The rearrangement uses TRBV5-4 and TRBJ2-1; TRBD2 aligns across 7 bases. Germline loops: CDR1 SGHNT, CDR2 YYREEE (reference sequence). The CDR3 is 17 amino acids. V was clipped by 4 bases and J by 0 bases; unmatched bases: 10. CDR3 sequence (DNA): TGTGCCAGCAGCCCCGATCTAGCGGATAGCTCCTACAATGAGCAGTTCTTC. This gives the protein CASSPDLADSSYNEQFF.

This clone was recorded a few times. This chain connects TRBV6-5 to TRBJ1-2, with D possibly TRBD1 on 5 matching bases. V lost 3 bases and J lost 8, with 16 bases in between. The CDR3 is 14 amino acids. CDR1 is MNHEY and CDR2 is SVGAGI in the germline V gene. The CDR3, as DNA: TGTGCCAGCAGTTATCCGGGCAGCGGGGGAGGCTACACCTTC. Its protein product is CASSYPGSGGGYTF.

This clone has a handful of counts. V and J are TRBV19 and TRBJ2-2, with a weak D call TRBD2 (7 bases). There are 15 residues in the CDR3. The germline V and J ends were trimmed by 10 bases and 0 bases, with 15 bases remaining between them. Germline CDR1 is LNHDA and CDR2 is SQIVND (reference sequence). CDR3 nucleotides: TGTGCCACTAGGGGGGGGACACCGAACACCGGGGAGCTGTTTTTT. It encodes CATRGGTPNTGELFF.

In nucleotides, the CDR3 is TGTGCCAGCAGCCCAGGGACTAGCGGGAGTCGGCAGTTCTTC. Translating it yields CASSPGTSGSRQFF. The chain combines TRBV13 with TRBJ2-1; 14 bases map to TRBD2. There are 14 residues in the CDR3. Germline CDR1 is PRHDT and CDR2 is FYEKMQ (reference sequence). V was clipped by 5 bases and J by 12 bases; unmatched bases: 6.

The DNA for the CDR3 is TGTGCCAGCAGCTTAGTATCCGCGGGGAACTACGAGCAGTACTTC. Translating gives CASSLVSAGNYEQYF. The chain employs TRBV13 and TRBJ2-7, with D tentatively TRBD2 (6 bases). V lost 1 base, J lost 3 bases, and 13 bases lay in between. Germline CDR1 and CDR2: PRHDT and FYEKMQ (reference sequence). This CDR3 comprises 15 residues.

This chain uses TRBV27 with TRBJ2-5; TRBD1 matches 9 bases. The CDR3 has 16 residues. Germline CDR1 and CDR2: MNHEY and SMNVEV (reference sequence). J gave up 11 bases and V 4 bases, and 17 bases lay outside the gene matches. Here the CDR3 reads CASSSHRGPPWMEQYF. The CDR3 DNA follows: TGTGCCAGCAGTTCCCACAGGGGGCCCCCGTGGATGGAGCAGTACTTC.

This chain connects TRBV10-3 to TRBJ1-2; 9 bases line up with TRBD1. CDR3 length: 15 amino acids. The trim removed 6 bases at V and 3 bases at J, leaving 8 bases unmatched. Germline V CDR1 and CDR2: ENHRY, SYGVKD. CDR3 bases: TGTGCCATCAGAAGGGACAGGGAGGGTGACTATGGCTACACCTTC. This gives the protein CAIRRDREGDYGYTF.

J is TRBJ2-3 and V is TRBV5-8; 14 nucleotides match TRBD2. The germline V gene encodes CDR1 SGHTS and CDR2 YDEGEE. The V gene end was trimmed by 2 bases and the J gene end by 0 bases; junction bases not matched to a gene: 5. The CDR3 runs to 18 residues. The CDR3 nucleotides are TGTGCCAGCAGCTTAGGACTAGCGGGAGGCCTTAGCACAGATACGCAGTATTTT. This codes for CASSLGLAGGLSTDTQYF.

This clone was detected a few times. The CDR3 sequence is CASRPGGVTEAFF. The CDR3 nucleotides are TGTGCCAGCAGACCTGGGGGGGTCACTGAAGCTTTCTTT. This chain connects TRBV6-6 to TRBJ1-1, with D possibly matching TRBD1 (5 bases). Germline values: CDR1 MNHNY, CDR2 SVGAGI (reference sequence). V was shortened by 6 bases and J by 4 bases, with 12 bases between the two germline ends. This CDR3 has 13 amino acids.

V gene TRBV7-8 combines with J gene TRBJ1-1; D is ambiguous. The CDR3 has 13 amino acids. V gave up 6 bases and J gave up 7 bases, with 15 bases separating them. The germline CDR1 and CDR2 sequences are SGHVS and FQNEAQ. The CDR3 DNA follows: TGTGCCAGCAGTACAAGGCTCTGGAGTGAAGCTTTCTTT. Protein product: CASSTRLWSEAFF. The variable domain in full, with the rest retrieved from reference TRBV7-8 and TRBJ1-1, is GAGVSQSPRYKVAKRGQDVALRCDPISGHVSLFWYQQALGQGPEFLTYFQNEAQLDKSGLPSDRFFAERPEGSVSTLKIQRTQQEDSAVYLCASSTRLWSEAFFGQGTRLTVV.

The V gene is TRBV27, the J gene TRBJ1-5, with 9 bases lining up with TRBD1. Trimming at V came to 6 bases and at J to 4 bases, leaving 7 bases not matched to a gene. Germline V lookup: CDR1 MNHEY, CDR2 SMNVEV (reference sequence). This CDR3 has 15 amino acids. The CDR3 protein is CASSTTGGANQPQHF. The DNA for the CDR3 is TGTGCCAGCAGCACGACAGGGGGGGCGAATCAGCCCCAGCATTTT.

The rearrangement joins TRBV5-1 to TRBJ2-3; 11 positions agree with TRBD2. The CDR3 covers 19 residues. Germline V lookup: CDR1 SGHRS, CDR2 YFSETQ. V shed 4 bases, J shed 4 bases, and the junction held 17 bases outside the gene matches. CDR3 loop: CASSLPRSGRAGASDTQYF. The CDR3 DNA reads TGCGCCAGCAGCCTACCGCGTAGCGGGAGGGCGGGCGCCTCAGATACGCAGTATTTT.

The genes are TRBV7-2 and TRBJ2-5, with D uncertain. Looked up from germline, CDR1 is SGHTA and CDR2 is FQGNSA. This CDR3 comprises 14 residues. Trimming left V 6 bases short and J 5 bases short, with 16 bases between. The CDR3: CASSPPPSRETQYF. DNA for the CDR3: TGTGCCAGCAGTCCTCCCCCCTCCCGGGAGACCCAGTACTTC.

The rearrangement links TRBV9 to TRBJ2-1; 7 positions match TRBD2. The CDR3 spans 17 residues. Germline loops: CDR1 SGDLS, CDR2 YYNGEE. The junction had 17 bases not matched to a gene; V was cut back by 4 bases and J by 7 bases. As DNA, the CDR3 is TGTGCCAGCAGCTCACCCAGCGGGACTGAAGGTAGAAATGAGCAGTTCTTC. Amino acids: CASSSPSGTEGRNEQFF.

This clone was seen a single time. This chain links TRBV2 with TRBJ2-7; 7 nucleotides match TRBD2. V lost 6 bases and J lost 4; bases outside the gene matches: 6. CDR3 length: 13 residues. The germline V gene encodes CDR1 SNHLY and CDR2 FYNNEI. In nucleotides, the CDR3 is TGTGCCAGCAGCCGACTAGCAGCATACGAGCAGTACTTC. The encoded protein is CASSRLAAYEQYF.

This chain joins TRBV27 and TRBJ2-2; 14 positions match TRBD2. The CDR3 length is 18 residues. Per the germline V gene, CDR1 is MNHEY and CDR2 is SMNVEV (reference sequence). The V and J ends lost 6 bases and 4 bases, in that order; junction bases with no gene match: 10. The DNA of the CDR3 is TGTGCCAGCAGGGCTCAGGGACTAGCGGGAGCGGGCACCGGGGAGCTGTTTTTT. Protein product: CASRAQGLAGAGTGELFF.

V and J are TRBV10-3 and TRBJ1-1; weak D call: TRBD1 (5 bases). The CDR3 runs to 13 residues. Germline V CDR1 and CDR2: ENHRY, SYGVKD. V lost 6 bases and J 4 bases, leaving 12 bases between the germline ends. The CDR3 reads CAIRADTGTEAFF. The CDR3 coding sequence is TGTGCCATCAGGGCAGACACAGGCACTGAAGCTTTCTTT.